This T cell receptor (beta chain) was identified in a study of cytomegalovirus exposure and HLA in healthy donors. General study points: Associated with HLA alleles at 0.05 false discovery rate in a later analysis were some 16,000 TCR beta sequences. Donor immune exposure was known only as CMV serostatus. Rarity marked most TCR sequences, yet some public TCRs occurred in many donors. Reported findings show TCR beta sequences accurately forecast HLA-A and HLA-B alleles in most subjects.

A note on this clone: Antigen specificity is unknown.

The CDR3 is 14 residues long. Trimming took off 5 bases at V and 1 base at J, with 11 bases between the two ends. Germline assignment: CDR1 PRHDT and CDR2 FYEKMQ (reference sequence). Primers included in the PCR were 60 Vbeta and 13 Jbeta primers. Generated by immunoSEQ multiplex PCR, the TCRdb table keeps only in-frame clones and is missing some. Of approximately 110,000 clones detected, 78% appear once; the ten largest clones hold 5.6%. The receptor's source is a male donor in good health and CMV-seronegative. The sample consisted of PBMCs. V is TRBV13 and J is TRBJ1-1, with unresolved D. This CDR3 reads CASSLPAGNTEAFF. In DNA form, the CDR3 reads TGTGCCAGCAGCCTCCCCGCCGGGAACACTGAAGCTTTCTTT.